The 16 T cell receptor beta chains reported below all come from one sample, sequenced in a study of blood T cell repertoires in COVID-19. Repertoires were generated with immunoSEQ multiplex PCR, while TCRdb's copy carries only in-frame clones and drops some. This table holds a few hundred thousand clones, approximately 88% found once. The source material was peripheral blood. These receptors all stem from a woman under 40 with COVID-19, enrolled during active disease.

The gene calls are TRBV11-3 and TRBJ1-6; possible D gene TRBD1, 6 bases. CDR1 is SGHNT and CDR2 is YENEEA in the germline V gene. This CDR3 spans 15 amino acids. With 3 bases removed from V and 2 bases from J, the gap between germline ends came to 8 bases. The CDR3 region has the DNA TGTGCCAGCAGCTTGGACAGCACCTATAATTCACCCCTCCACTTT. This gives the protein CASSLDSTYNSPLHF.

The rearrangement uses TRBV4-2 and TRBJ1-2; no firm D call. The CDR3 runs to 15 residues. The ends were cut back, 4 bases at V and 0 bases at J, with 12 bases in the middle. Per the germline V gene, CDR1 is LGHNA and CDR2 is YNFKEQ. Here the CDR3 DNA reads TGTGCCAGCAGCCCAGAACTTCAAGCTAACTATGGCTACACCTTC. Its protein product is CASSPELQANYGYTF.

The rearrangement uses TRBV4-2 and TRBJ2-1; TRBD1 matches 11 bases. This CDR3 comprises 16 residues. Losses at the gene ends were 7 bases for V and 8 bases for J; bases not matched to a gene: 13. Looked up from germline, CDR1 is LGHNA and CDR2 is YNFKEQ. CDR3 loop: CASTHGYGQGADEQFF. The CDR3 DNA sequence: TGTGCCAGCACTCATGGGTATGGACAGGGGGCTGATGAGCAGTTCTTC.

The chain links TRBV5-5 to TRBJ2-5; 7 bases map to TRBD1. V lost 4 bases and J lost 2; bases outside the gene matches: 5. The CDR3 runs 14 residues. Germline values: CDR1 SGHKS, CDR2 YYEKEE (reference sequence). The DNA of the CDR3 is TGTGCCAGCAGCCGACAGGGTCGTCAAGAGACCCAGTACTTC. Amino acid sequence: CASSRQGRQETQYF.

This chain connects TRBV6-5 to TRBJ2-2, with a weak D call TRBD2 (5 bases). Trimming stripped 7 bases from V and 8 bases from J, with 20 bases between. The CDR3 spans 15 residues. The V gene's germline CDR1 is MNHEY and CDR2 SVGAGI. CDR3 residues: CASTQVMGDGGELFF. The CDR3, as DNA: TGTGCCAGCACGCAGGTTATGGGAGATGGTGGGGAGCTGTTTTTT.

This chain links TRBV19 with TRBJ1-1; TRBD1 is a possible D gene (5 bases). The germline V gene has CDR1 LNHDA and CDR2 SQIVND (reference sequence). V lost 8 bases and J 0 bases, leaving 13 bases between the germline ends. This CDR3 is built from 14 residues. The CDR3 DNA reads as TGTGCCAGTTTTGGTCTGGACATGAACACTGAAGCTTTCTTT. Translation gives CASFGLDMNTEAFF.

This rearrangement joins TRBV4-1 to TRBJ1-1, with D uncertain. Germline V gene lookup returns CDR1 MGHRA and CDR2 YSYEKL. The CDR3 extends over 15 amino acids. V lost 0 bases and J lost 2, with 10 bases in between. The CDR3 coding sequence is TGCGCCAGCAGCCAAGAGGGCGCAGCAAACACTGAAGCTTTCTTT. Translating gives CASSQEGAANTEAFF.

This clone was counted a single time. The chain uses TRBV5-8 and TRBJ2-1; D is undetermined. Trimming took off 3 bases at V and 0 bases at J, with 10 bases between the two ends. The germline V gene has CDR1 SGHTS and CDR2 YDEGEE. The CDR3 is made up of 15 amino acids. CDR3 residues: CASSSDLNSYNEQFF. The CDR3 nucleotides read TGTGCCAGCAGCTCAGACTTAAACTCCTACAATGAGCAGTTCTTC.

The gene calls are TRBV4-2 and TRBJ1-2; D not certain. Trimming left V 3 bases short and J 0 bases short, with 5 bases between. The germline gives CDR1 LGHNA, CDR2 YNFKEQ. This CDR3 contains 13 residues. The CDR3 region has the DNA TGTGCCAGCAGCCACCAGACTAACTATGGCTACACCTTC. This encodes CASSHQTNYGYTF.

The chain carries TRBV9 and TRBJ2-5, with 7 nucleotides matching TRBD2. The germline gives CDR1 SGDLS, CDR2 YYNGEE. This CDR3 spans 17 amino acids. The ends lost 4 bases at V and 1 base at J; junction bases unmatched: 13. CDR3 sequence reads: CASSPGSAGSTQETQYF. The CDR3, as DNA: TGTGCCAGCAGCCCGGGGTCAGCGGGGTCCACCCAAGAGACCCAGTACTTC.

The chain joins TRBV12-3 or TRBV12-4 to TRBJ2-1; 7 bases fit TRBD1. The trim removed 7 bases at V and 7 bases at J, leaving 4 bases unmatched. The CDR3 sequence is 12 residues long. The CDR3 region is CASTPDRNEQFF. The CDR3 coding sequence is TGTGCCAGCACCCCGGACAGGAATGAGCAGTTCTTC.

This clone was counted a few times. CDR3 sequence: CACFRMGYTF. For the CDR3, the DNA is TGTGCCTGCTTTAGAATGGGCTACACCTTC. This chain joins TRBV30 and TRBJ1-2; D not certain. The CDR3 runs 10 residues. V lost 6 bases to trimming and J lost 8 bases, with 10 bases between them. CDR1 is GTSNPN, CDR2 SVGIG, per germline (reference sequence).

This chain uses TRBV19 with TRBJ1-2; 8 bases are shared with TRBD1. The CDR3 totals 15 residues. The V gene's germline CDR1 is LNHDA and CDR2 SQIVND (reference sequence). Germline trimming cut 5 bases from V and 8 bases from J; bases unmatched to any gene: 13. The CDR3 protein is CASSLKAGGEAGYTF. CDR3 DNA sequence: TGTGCCAGTAGTCTGAAGGCAGGGGGCGAGGCCGGCTACACCTTC.

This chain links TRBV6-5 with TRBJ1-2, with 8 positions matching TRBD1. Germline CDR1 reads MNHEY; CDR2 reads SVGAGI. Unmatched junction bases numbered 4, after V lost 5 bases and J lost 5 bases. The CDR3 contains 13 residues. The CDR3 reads CASSPQGGYGYTF. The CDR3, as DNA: TGTGCCAGCAGTCCACAGGGGGGGTATGGCTACACCTTC.

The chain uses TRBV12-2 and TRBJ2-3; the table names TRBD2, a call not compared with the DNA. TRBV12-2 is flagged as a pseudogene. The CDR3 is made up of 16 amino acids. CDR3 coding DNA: TGTGCAAGTCGCTTAGCGCGGGGTCAGGAGGCAGATACGCAGTATTTT. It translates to CASRLARGQEADTQYF.

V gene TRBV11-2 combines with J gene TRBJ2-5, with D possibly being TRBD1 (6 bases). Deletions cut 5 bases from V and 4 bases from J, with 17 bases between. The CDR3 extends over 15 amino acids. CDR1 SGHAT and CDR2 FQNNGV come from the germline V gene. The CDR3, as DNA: TGTGCCAGCAGCCGATTCACAGGGATAGGAGAGACCCAGTACTTC. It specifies CASSRFTGIGETQYF.